This is a list of T cell receptor beta chains from one sample in a study of cytomegalovirus exposure and HLA in healthy donors. The method was immunoSEQ multiplex PCR; TCRdb's version includes in-frame clones alone and lacks a portion of them. The sample shows roughly 200,000 clones, 70% to 80% of them seen only once. Input material: PBMCs. Source of these receptors: a young woman in good health and CMV-seropositive. CDR3s include the opening cysteine and the closing phenylalanine or tryptophan. The D gene is left open where the match is weak. Rows may omit the clone size; those that give it use once, few, many or a size class.

j_gene	d_gene	abundance	v_gene	CDR3nt	CDR3aa
TRBJ1-1	-	-	TRBV7-9	TGTGCCAGCAGTCCTCCCGCCCGAGGGAACACTGAAGCTTTCTTT	CASSPPARGNTEAFF
TRBJ2-3	-	-	TRBV2	TGTGCCAGCAGGAGACTTAGTGTTACAGATACGCAGTATTTT	CASRRLSVTDTQYF
TRBJ2-7	-	-	TRBV7-2	TGTGCCAGCAGCTTAGCTCCGGGGATGTACGAGCAGTACTTC	CASSLAPGMYEQYF
TRBJ2-7	TRBD2	once	TRBV6-6	TGTGCCAGCAGACCTTCGCTAGCGGGAGCGACTGAGCAGTACTTC	CASRPSLAGATEQYF
TRBJ1-4	-	-	TRBV9	TGTGCCAGCAGCCCACGGACTGCGCTTAATGAAAAACTGTTTTTT	CASSPRTALNEKLFF
TRBJ2-5	TRBD2	few	TRBV6-6	TGTGCCAGCAGTTACGGCGGGGGGGCAGAGACCCAGTACTTC	CASSYGGGAETQYF
TRBJ1-2	TRBD1	-	TRBV7-6	TGTGCCAGCAGCACGGGACAGGGGGGTTATGGCTACACCTTC	CASSTGQGGYGYTF
TRBJ2-3	-	-	TRBV5-1	TGCGCCAGCAGCTTGGAGGCGGCAGATACGCAGTATTTT	CASSLEAADTQYF
TRBJ2-2	-	-	TRBV18	TGTGCCAGCTCACCTTCCACCACGGGGTCAGGCGGGGAGCTGTTTTTT	CASSPSTTGSGGELFF
TRBJ1-1	TRBD1	-	TRBV6-1	TGTGCCAGCAGTGGCTCAAGGGGGCGAGGCACTGAAGCTTTCTTT	CASSGSRGRGTEAFF
TRBJ2-1	TRBD1	-	TRBV6-1	TGTGCCAGCAGTGAAGCGCTTAGGGGGCTTGAGTTCTTC	CASSEALRGLEFF
TRBJ2-5	-	-	TRBV30	TGTGCCTGGAGTGCGGGGCCAGGGGTCGCAGAGTACTTC	CAWSAGPGVAEYF
TRBJ1-2	-	-	TRBV2	TGTGCCAGCAGTGAAGATTTGTCGGGGTTAGGCTACACCTTC	CASSEDLSGLGYTF
TRBJ2-1	-	-	TRBV25-1	TGTGCCAGCAGTGAATTTAACAGGGACGATGAGCAGTTCTTC	CASSEFNRDDEQFF
TRBJ1-1	-	few	TRBV19	TGTGCCAGTAGATGGGGAGACTCGATGACTGAAGCTTTCTTT	CASRWGDSMTEAFF
TRBJ2-5	-	-	TRBV19	TGTGCCAGTAGTATGAAAAGGGGCAAGGAGACCCAGTACTTC	CASSMKRGKETQYF
TRBJ2-2	TRBD2	-	TRBV29-1	TGCAGCGTTGGTAGCGGGGGCCTTGGGGAGCTGTTTTTT	CSVGSGGLGELFF
TRBJ1-1	TRBD1	-	TRBV9	TGTGCCAGCAGCCTTAGGACAGGGAGCACTGAAGCTTTCTTT	CASSLRTGSTEAFF
TRBJ2-7	TRBD1	-	TRBV28	TGTGCCAGCAGTCCCCCCGGGACAGGACGCTACGAGCAGTACTTC	CASSPPGTGRYEQYF
TRBJ2-5	-	-	TRBV9	TGTGCCAGCAGCACGGGAGTTCAAGAGACCCAGTACTTC	CASSTGVQETQYF
TRBJ1-1	-	-	TRBV27	TGTGCCAGCAGTCGTGGGACTGGGGGACCCACTGAAGCTTTCTTT	CASSRGTGGPTEAFF
TRBJ1-1	TRBD1	-	TRBV30	TGTGCCTGGAGTGTACATAGGGACAGGGTAGCCGAAGCTTTCTTT	CAWSVHRDRVAEAFF
TRBJ1-5	-	-	TRBV28	TGTGCCAGCTACGGAGGGTTTCAGCCCCAGCATTTT	CASYGGFQPQHF
TRBJ1-1	-	-	TRBV6-5	TGTGCCAGCAGTTATGGGCAGGGGAACACTGAAGCTTTCTTT	CASSYGQGNTEAFF
TRBJ2-7	-	-	TRBV5-4	TGTGCCAGCAGCCCGCCCCCCCCAGCGGCCTCCTACGAGCAGTACTTC	CASSPPPPAASYEQYF
TRBJ2-7	-	-	TRBV12-1	TGTGCCAGCAGCTTCCGACAGGGGTCCCGCCGGGAGCAGTACTTC	CASSFRQGSRREQYF
TRBJ1-2	-	-	TRBV15	TGTGCCACCAGCAGATTCCCAGACTATGGCTACACCTTC	CATSRFPDYGYTF
TRBJ1-2	TRBD1	-	TRBV6-5	TGTGCCAGCACCAGAGGACAGGGAATATATGGCTACACCTTC	CASTRGQGIYGYTF
TRBJ1-2	TRBD1	-	TRBV18	TGTGCCAGCTCACCGGACAGGGGGCCTGAGTATGGCGGCTACACCTTC	CASSPDRGPEYGGYTF
TRBJ2-7	-	-	TRBV11-2	TGTGCCAGCAGCCAAGCAAGGGGTTCCGAGCAGTACTTC	CASSQARGSEQYF
TRBJ2-2	-	-	TRBV7-6	TGTGCCAGCAGCTTAATTGGGGGCGCGAACACCGGGGAGCTGTTTTTT	CASSLIGGANTGELFF
TRBJ1-1	TRBD1	-	TRBV19	TGTGCCAGTAGTAAACAGCTTACAGGGGGGGAAGCTTTCTTT	CASSKQLTGGEAFF
TRBJ2-7	TRBD1	-	TRBV2	TGTGCCAGAAGTCAGACAGGGACCGCCTACGAGCAGTACTTC	CARSQTGTAYEQYF
TRBJ1-5	TRBD1	few	TRBV7-2	TGTGCCAGCAGTCCGACCTCTCCGGGACAGGGCAATCAGCCCCAGCATTTT	CASSPTSPGQGNQPQHF
TRBJ2-5	-	-	TRBV28	TGTGCCAGCACGCGGGCTAGCGTTTGGGAGACCCAGTACTTC	CASTRASVWETQYF
TRBJ2-7	TRBD1	-	TRBV2	TGTGCCAGCAGCGCCAGGGGGCTTTACTACGAGCAGTACTTC	CASSARGLYYEQYF
TRBJ2-7	-	once	TRBV30	TGTGCCTGGAGCCGACAGGTGGGGTACGAGCAGTACTTC	CAWSRQVGYEQYF
TRBJ2-3	-	few	TRBV5-1	TGCGCCAGCAGCTTAGCCCGGGACTCAACCACAGATACGCAGTATTTT	CASSLARDSTTDTQYF
TRBJ1-1	TRBD1	-	TRBV5-6	TGTGCCAGCAGCTTACCAGGGGGGAACACTGAAGCTCTCTTT	CASSLPGGNTEALF
TRBJ1-4	-	few	TRBV11-2	TGTGCCAGCATCCGACCGGGGGTAAATGAAAAACTGTTTTTT	CASIRPGVNEKLFF
TRBJ1-4	-	-	TRBV7-9	TGTGCCAGCAGCTTAGTGGAGGCGGGGAATGAAAAACTGTTTTTT	CASSLVEAGNEKLFF
TRBJ2-7	TRBD1	-	TRBV5-1	TGCGCCAGCAGCCTCTCAGCCGGGACAGGCGGGCAGTACTTC	CASSLSAGTGGQYF
TRBJ2-3	TRBD1	-	TRBV7-2	TGTGCCAGCAGCTTGAGACAGGGGGCAAGCACAGATACGCAGTATTTT	CASSLRQGASTDTQYF
TRBJ2-1	TRBD2	few	TRBV5-1	TGCGCCAGCAGCTTGACGACTAGCATCAATGAGCAGTTCTTC	CASSLTTSINEQFF
TRBJ2-2	-	-	TRBV6-6	TGTGCCAGCAGGGGGCTTTCATCCGGGGAGCTGTTTTTT	CASRGLSSGELFF
TRBJ1-1	TRBD1	-	TRBV19	TGTGCCAGTAGTCCAAAGGACAGGGGAAGGACTGAAGCTTTCTTT	CASSPKDRGRTEAFF
TRBJ2-5	-	once	TRBV7-2	TGTGCCAGCAGCTTCTACCAAGAGACCCAGTACTTC	CASSFYQETQYF
TRBJ2-5	TRBD2	-	TRBV4-3	TGCGCCAGCAGCCAAGGGAACCCTAGCGGACTACAAGAGACCCAGTACTTC	CASSQGNPSGLQETQYF
TRBJ1-2	TRBD1	once	TRBV25-1	TGTGCCAGCAGTAAGGACAGGGGGTCTTCTGTCTATGGCTACACCTTC	CASSKDRGSSVYGYTF
TRBJ2-1	TRBD2	-	TRBV5-1	TGCGCCAGCAGCTCTAGAAGCGGGGCGTATTACAATGAGCAGTTCTTC	CASSSRSGAYYNEQFF
TRBJ2-7	TRBD2	-	TRBV28	TGTGCCAGCAGTTTTATGGGGGGGAGCTCCTACGAGCAGTACTTC	CASSFMGGSSYEQYF
TRBJ1-4	-	-	TRBV7-2	TGTGCCAGCAGCCCCCGACAGTTGAGTAATGAAAAACTGTTTTTT	CASSPRQLSNEKLFF
TRBJ2-3	TRBD2	-	TRBV9	TGTGCCAGCAGTAGACTAGCGGGGGCTTTCACAGATACGCAGTATTTT	CASSRLAGAFTDTQYF
TRBJ2-1	-	-	TRBV19	TGTGCCAGTAGTCTGCGACAGGCGAAGGTGACCTACAATGAGCAGTTCTTC	CASSLRQAKVTYNEQFF
TRBJ1-2	-	-	TRBV9	TGTGCCAGCAGCGCCTATTTGGGGGGGGGATCCTATGGCTACACCTTC	CASSAYLGGGSYGYTF
TRBJ2-1	-	-	TRBV18	TGTGCCAGCTCACCAGGTATGAGGAGAAACAATGAGCAGTTCTTC	CASSPGMRRNNEQFF
TRBJ1-1	-	few	TRBV28	TGTGCCAGCAGTTTGGTACGGGGGGGGAACACTGAAGCTTTCTTT	CASSLVRGGNTEAFF
TRBJ1-2	TRBD1	-	TRBV27	TGTGCCAGCAGTTCACCGGGACAGAGTTCCTATGGCTACACCTTC	CASSSPGQSSYGYTF